This T cell receptor beta chain was captured by sequencing in a study of T cells in Graves' hyperthyroidism and ophthalmopathy. This clonotype was detected ten times or more. The CDR3 regions of TCR beta were amplified from RNA transcripts. A set of HTBI primers served as the primers for a first-round RT-PCR of the TCR CDR3. TCRdb analysed the multiplex PCR reads with MiXCR anew, one entry per CDR3 protein. The sample lists about 210,000 distinct CDR3 sequences, roughly 18% occurring once. Graves' hyperthyroidism was deemed stable absent ophthalmopathy progression within 18 months. The ends lost 6 bases at V and 3 bases at J; junction bases unmatched: 13. The germline V gene encodes CDR1 DFQATT and CDR2 SNEGSKA (reference sequence). This CDR3 is 16 amino acids long.

The rearrangement joins TRBV20-1 to TRBJ1-1, with 10 positions matching TRBD1. This sequence originates from a man aged 45 to 65 with Graves' hyperthyroidism. The sequenced sample was blood. CDR3 nucleotides: TGCAGTGCGGTTGACAGGGGGCGCGTGTGGGACACTGAAGCTTTCTTT. It encodes CSAVDRGRVWDTEAFF.